This T cell receptor beta chain was recovered during a study of blood T cell repertoires in COVID-19. Overall study: Sites across the United States, Italy and Spain contributed samples from acute and convalescent COVID-19. In each case, the material was cDNA or gDNA derived from T cells, B-cell-depleted T cells, or PBMCs.

Authors' analysis steps: It was from reference gene primer amplification that nucleated cell counts were estimated. The method was immunoSEQ multiplex PCR; TCRdb's version includes in-frame clones alone and lacks a portion of them. V, J and clone size reflect that table, while D and trimming were determined from the DNA. The table lists roughly 93,000 clones, 70% to 90% of them singletons. CDR3 length equals 15 residues. Germline V lookup: CDR1 MDHEN, CDR2 SYDVKM. V shed 10 bases and J shed 2 bases, with 18 bases lying between them. The rearrangement joins TRBV28 to TRBJ2-1; a weak D match, TRBD1 (5 bases). The source is a man aged 45-65 years with acute or convalescent COVID-19. Sequencing used peripheral blood. In DNA, the CDR3 is TGTGCCACCTCGCAGGGTCCAGGGACCTACAATGAGCAGTTCTTC. As protein: CATSQGPGTYNEQFF.